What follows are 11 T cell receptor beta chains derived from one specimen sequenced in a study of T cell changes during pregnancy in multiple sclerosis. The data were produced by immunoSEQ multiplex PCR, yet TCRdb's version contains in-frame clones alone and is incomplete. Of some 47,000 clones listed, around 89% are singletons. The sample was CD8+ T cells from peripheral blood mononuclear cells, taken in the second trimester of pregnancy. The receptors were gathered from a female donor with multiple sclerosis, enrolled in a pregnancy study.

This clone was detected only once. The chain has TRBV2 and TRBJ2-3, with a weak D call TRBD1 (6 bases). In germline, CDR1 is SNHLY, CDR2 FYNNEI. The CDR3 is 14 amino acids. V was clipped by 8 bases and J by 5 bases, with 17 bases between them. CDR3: CASLVGAPKDTQYF. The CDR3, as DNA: TGTGCCAGCCTAGTGGGGGCGCCTAAAGATACGCAGTATTTT.

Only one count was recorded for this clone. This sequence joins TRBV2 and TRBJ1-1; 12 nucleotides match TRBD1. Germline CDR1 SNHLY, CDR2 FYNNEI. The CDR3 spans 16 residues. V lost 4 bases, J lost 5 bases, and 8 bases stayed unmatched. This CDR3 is CASSGGQGARGTEAFF. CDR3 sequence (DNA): TGTGCCAGCAGTGGGGGACAGGGGGCTCGAGGAACTGAAGCTTTCTTT.

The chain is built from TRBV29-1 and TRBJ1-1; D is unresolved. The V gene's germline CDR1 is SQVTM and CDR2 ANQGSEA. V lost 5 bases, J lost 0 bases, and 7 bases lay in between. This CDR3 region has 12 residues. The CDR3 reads CSVKSMNTEAFF. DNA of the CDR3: TGCAGCGTTAAATCCATGAACACTGAAGCTTTCTTT.

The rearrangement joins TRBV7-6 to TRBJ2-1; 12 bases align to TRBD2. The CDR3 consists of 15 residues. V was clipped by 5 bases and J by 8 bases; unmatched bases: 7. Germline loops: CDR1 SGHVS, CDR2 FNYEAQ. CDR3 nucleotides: TGTGCCAGCAGCCCTAGCGGGGGGGCCTCACATGAGCAGTTCTTC. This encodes CASSPSGGASHEQFF.

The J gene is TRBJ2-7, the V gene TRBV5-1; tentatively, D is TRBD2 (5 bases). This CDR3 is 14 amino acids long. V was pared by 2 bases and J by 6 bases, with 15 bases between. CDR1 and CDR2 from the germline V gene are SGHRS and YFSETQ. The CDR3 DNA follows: TGCGCCAGCAGCTTCGAGAGGGCTCTCGGCGAGCAGTACTTC. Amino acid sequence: CASSFERALGEQYF.

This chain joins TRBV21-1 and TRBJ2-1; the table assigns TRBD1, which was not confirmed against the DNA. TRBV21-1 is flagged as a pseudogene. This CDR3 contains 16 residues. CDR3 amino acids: CASSKEAPGSNHEQFF. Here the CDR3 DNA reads TGTGCCAGCAGCAAAGAGGCCCCAGGGTCTAACCATGAGCAGTTCTTC.

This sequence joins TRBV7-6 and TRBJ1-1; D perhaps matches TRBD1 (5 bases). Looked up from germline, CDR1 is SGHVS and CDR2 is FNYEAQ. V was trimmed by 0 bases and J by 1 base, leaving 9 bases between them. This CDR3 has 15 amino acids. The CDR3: CASSLAWGRNTEAFF. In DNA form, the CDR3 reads TGTGCCAGCAGCTTAGCTTGGGGCAGGAACACTGAAGCTTTCTTT.

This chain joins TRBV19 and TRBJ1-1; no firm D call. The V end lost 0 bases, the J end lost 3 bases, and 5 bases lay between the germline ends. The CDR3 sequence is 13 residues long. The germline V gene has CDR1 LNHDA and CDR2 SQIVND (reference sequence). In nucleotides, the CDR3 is TGTGCCAGTAGTATAGATTCTTACACTGAAGCTTTCTTT. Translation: CASSIDSYTEAFF.

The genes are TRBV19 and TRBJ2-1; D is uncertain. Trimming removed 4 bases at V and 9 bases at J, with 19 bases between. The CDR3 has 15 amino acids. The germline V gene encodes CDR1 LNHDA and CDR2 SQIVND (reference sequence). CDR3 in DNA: TGTGCCAGTAGTACTACGTCCATCGGTTCGTCTGAGCAGTTCTTC. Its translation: CASSTTSIGSSEQFF.

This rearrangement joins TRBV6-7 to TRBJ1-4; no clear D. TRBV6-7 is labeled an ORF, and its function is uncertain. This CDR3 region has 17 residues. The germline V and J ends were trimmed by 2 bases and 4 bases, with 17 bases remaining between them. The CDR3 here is CASSYVRDGRLNEKLFF. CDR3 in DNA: TGTGCCAGCAGTTACGTTAGGGATGGGAGGCTTAATGAAAAACTGTTTTTT.

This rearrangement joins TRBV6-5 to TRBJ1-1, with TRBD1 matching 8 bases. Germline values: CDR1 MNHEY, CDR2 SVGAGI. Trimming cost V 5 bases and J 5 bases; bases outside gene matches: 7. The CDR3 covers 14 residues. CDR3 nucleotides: TGTGCCAGCAGTCTCACAGGGGGGGAAACTGAAGCTTTCTTT. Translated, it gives CASSLTGGETEAFF.